The 18 T cell receptor beta chains listed next were all sequenced from one sample in a study. TCRdb itself ran the RT-PCR reads through MiXCR, one entry per CDR3 protein. This table holds approximately 720,000 distinct CDR3 sequences, more than 13% found once. The sequenced sample consisted of memory CD4+ T cells from blood. The receptors were gathered from a female donor in good health, serving as a healthy control.

The chain combines TRBV7-2 with TRBJ2-2, with TRBD1 as a possible D gene (6 bases). This CDR3 is 16 amino acids long. The germline CDR1 and CDR2 sequences are SGHTA and FQGNSA. V lost 1 base and J lost 4, with 13 bases in between. CDR3 region: CASSLVPGQPTGELFF. CDR3 DNA: TGTGCCAGCAGCTTAGTACCGGGACAACCCACCGGGGAGCTGTTTTTT.

This chain connects TRBV20-1 to TRBJ1-2; TRBD1 might be the D (6 bases). CDR3 length equals 13 residues. CDR1 and CDR2 (germline): DFQATT, SNEGSKA (reference sequence). V was shortened by 1 base and J by 7 bases, with 13 bases between the two germline ends. This chain's CDR3 is CSARVIRGAGYTF. CDR3 bases: TGCAGTGCTAGAGTTATAAGGGGGGCTGGCTACACCTTC.

This clonotype showed up just a few times. The chain is built from TRBV7-2 and TRBJ2-3; TRBD2 matches at 7 bases. V lost 0 bases and J lost 2; bases outside the gene matches: 8. From germline, CDR1 is SGHTA and CDR2 FQGNSA. This CDR3 is 17 amino acids long. The CDR3 here is CASSLAPSGGITDTQYF. Here the CDR3 DNA reads TGTGCCAGCAGCTTAGCGCCTAGCGGAGGGATCACAGATACGCAGTATTTT.

The chain combines TRBV6-6 with TRBJ2-2; 7 bases align to TRBD1. There are 15 residues in the CDR3. Germline CDR1 and CDR2: MNHNY and SVGAGI (reference sequence). With V trimmed by 5 bases and J by 3 bases, 6 bases remained unmatched. CDR3 nucleotides: TGTGCCAGCAGTCCCCGGGACAGCTACACCGGGGAGCTGTTTTTT. As protein: CASSPRDSYTGELFF.

This clonotype was found a few times. The V call is TRBV20-1, the J call TRBJ1-1, with D perhaps matching TRBD1 (5 bases). Germline V gives CDR1 DFQATT, CDR2 SNEGSKA (reference sequence). Trimming removed 1 base from V and 5 bases from J, with 14 bases in between. The length of the CDR3 is 14 residues. CDR3 loop: CSARVTGGSTEAFF. The CDR3 bases are TGCAGTGCTAGAGTTACGGGGGGTTCGACTGAAGCTTTCTTT.

This clonotype was found a few times. The rearrangement joins TRBV28 to TRBJ2-1; 7 positions match TRBD1. The J segment lost 12 bases and the V segment lost 7 bases, leaving 9 bases of the junction unmatched. This CDR3 comprises 12 residues. CDR1 is MDHEN and CDR2 is SYDVKM in the germline V gene. The CDR3 reads CASIQQGSAQFF. CDR3 nucleotide sequence: TGTGCCAGCATCCAACAGGGGAGTGCGCAGTTCTTC.

In its sample, this clonotype was seen a few times. The rearrangement uses TRBV7-9 and TRBJ2-1, with 10 bases fitting TRBD2. This CDR3 comprises 15 residues. Germline-derived CDR1 and CDR2 are SEHNR and FQNEAQ (reference sequence). Trimming at V came to 4 bases and at J to 10 bases, leaving 10 bases not matched to a gene. CDR3 bases: TGTGCCAGCAGCTCCGGGACTAGCGCTCGGGAGGAGCAGTTCTTC. This codes for CASSSGTSAREEQFF.

This clonotype showed up many times. The chain uses TRBV7-7 and TRBJ2-7; maybe TRBD1 (6 bases). With 5 bases removed from V and 1 base from J, the gap between germline ends came to 9 bases. The CDR3 extends over 13 amino acids. CDR1 SSHAT and CDR2 FNYEAQ come from the germline V gene (reference sequence). CDR3 bases: TGTGCCAGCAGCGCACAGGGTTCCTACGAGCAGTACTTC. As protein: CASSAQGSYEQYF.

The gene calls are TRBV7-6 and TRBJ1-5; D is undetermined. Between the trimmed V and J ends, which lost 0 bases and 1 base, there was a span of 10 bases. Germline loops: CDR1 SGHVS, CDR2 FNYEAQ. The CDR3 extends over 16 amino acids. CDR3 DNA sequence: TGTGCCAGCAGCTTAGCGGGTCCTTGGAGCAATCAGCCCCAGCATTTT. It translates to CASSLAGPWSNQPQHF.

This clonotype was found a few times. V gene TRBV7-2 combines with J gene TRBJ1-5; D uncertain. The CDR3 totals 15 residues. CDR1 SGHTA and CDR2 FQGNSA come from the germline V gene. Trimming shortened V by 5 bases and J by 7 bases, and 18 bases separated the two germline ends. CDR3 sequence (DNA): TGTGCCAGCAGCCCGGGCCTAAACTGGGAACAGCCCCAGCATTTT. Translating it yields CASSPGLNWEQPQHF.

The genes are TRBV6-6 and TRBJ1-6; D is undetermined. The CDR3 is made up of 17 amino acids. The germline CDR1 and CDR2 sequences are MNHNY and SVGAGI (reference sequence). The germline V and J ends were trimmed by 6 bases and 5 bases, with 20 bases remaining between them. In DNA form, the CDR3 reads TGTGCCAGCAGCTCCGATCCCAGCCCTAGGGATAATTCACCCCTCCACTTT. Translation gives CASSSDPSPRDNSPLHF.

In this sample, this clonotype turned up a few times. The chain combines TRBV5-1 with TRBJ1-4, with TRBD1 identical over 11 bases. The CDR3 contains 16 residues. Unmatched junction bases numbered 4, after V lost 2 bases and J lost 4 bases. Germline V gene data show CDR1 as SGHRS and CDR2 as YFSETQ. The CDR3 loop reads CASSFGQGANNEKLFF. For the CDR3, the DNA is TGCGCCAGCAGCTTCGGACAGGGGGCCAATAATGAAAAACTGTTTTTT.

This clonotype was detected ten times or more. This chain uses TRBV20-1 with TRBJ2-2; D is possibly TRBD1 (7 bases). This CDR3 is 16 amino acids long. In germline, CDR1 is DFQATT, CDR2 SNEGSKA (reference sequence). V was pared by 0 bases and J by 6 bases, with 17 bases between. This CDR3 reads CSARDGRTGEAGELFF. CDR3 sequence (DNA): TGCAGTGCTAGAGATGGCAGAACAGGGGAGGCCGGGGAGCTGTTTTTT.

The rearrangement links TRBV28 to TRBJ2-1; 9 bases fit TRBD1. The CDR3 is 15 amino acids. Germline CDR1 reads MDHEN; CDR2 reads SYDVKM. The J segment lost 3 bases and the V segment lost 6 bases, leaving 6 bases of the junction unmatched. CDR3 region: CASREGQGFYNEQFF. The CDR3 region has the DNA TGTGCCAGCAGAGAGGGACAGGGCTTCTACAATGAGCAGTTCTTC.

The V and J genes are TRBV20-1 and TRBJ2-6; D unclear. The CDR3 loop spans 16 amino acids. V lost 0 bases to trimming and J lost 0 bases, with 9 bases between them. The germline V gene encodes CDR1 DFQATT and CDR2 SNEGSKA (reference sequence). The CDR3 reads CSARDRIGSGANVLTF. In DNA, the CDR3 is TGCAGTGCTAGAGATCGGATAGGCTCTGGGGCCAACGTCCTGACTTTC.

In its sample, this clonotype was seen a few times. The chain couples TRBV27 to TRBJ1-5, with D unresolved. The CDR3 contains 15 residues. Trimming took 6 bases from V and 2 from J, leaving 14 bases between them. The germline V gene has CDR1 MNHEY and CDR2 SMNVEV (reference sequence). CDR3 coding DNA: TGTGCCAGCAGCCCTATACCACCGGGCAATCAGCCCCAGCATTTT. Translated: CASSPIPPGNQPQHF.

This clonotype was seen a handful of times. V is TRBV28 and J is TRBJ2-5; TRBD2 might be the D (5 bases). Per germline, CDR1 MDHEN and CDR2 SYDVKM. This CDR3 comprises 11 residues. V lost 6 bases and J lost 7, with 9 bases in between. DNA for the CDR3: TGTGCCAGCAGGGACTCAGGGACCCAGTACTTC. Its translation is CASRDSGTQYF.

The V and J genes are TRBV20-1 and TRBJ1-2; a possible D gene is TRBD1 (5 bases). Germline CDR1 and CDR2: DFQATT and SNEGSKA (reference sequence). The CDR3 covers 12 residues. The germline V and J ends were trimmed by 2 bases and 5 bases, with 9 bases remaining between them. Written as DNA, the CDR3 is TGCAGTGCTAGACAGGGAGAATATGGCTACACCTTC. Its protein is CSARQGEYGYTF.